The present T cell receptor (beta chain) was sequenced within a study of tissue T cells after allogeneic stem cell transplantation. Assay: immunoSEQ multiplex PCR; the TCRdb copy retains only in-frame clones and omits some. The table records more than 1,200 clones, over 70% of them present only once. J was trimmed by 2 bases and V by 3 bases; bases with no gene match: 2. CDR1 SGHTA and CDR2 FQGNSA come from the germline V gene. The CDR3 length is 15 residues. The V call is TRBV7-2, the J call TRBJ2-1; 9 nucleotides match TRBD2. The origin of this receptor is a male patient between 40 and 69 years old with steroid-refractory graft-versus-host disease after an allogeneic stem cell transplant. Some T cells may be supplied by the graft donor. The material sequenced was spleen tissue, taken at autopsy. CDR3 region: CASSLTSGPYNEQFF. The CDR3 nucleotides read TGTGCCAGCAGCTTGACTAGCGGTCCCTACAATGAGCAGTTCTTC.